This is a list of T cell receptor beta chains from one sample in a study of cytomegalovirus exposure and HLA in healthy donors. TCRdb's table, derived via immunoSEQ multiplex PCR, lists solely in-frame clones and lacks some. Found here are about 180,000 clones, about 80% of them singletons; the top ten hold around 7.2%. The sample consisted of PBMCs. These receptors came from a man in his thirties or forties in good health and CMV-seropositive. Each CDR3 is given with its conserved first and last residue. D genes are given only for firm matches. Only some rows state a clone size, as once, few, many or a class for expanded clones.

abundance: -; d_gene: TRBD1; v_gene: TRBV18; j_gene: TRBJ2-7; CDR3nt: TGTGCCAGCTCCCAGGGGGCTCCAGGAGAGCAGTACTTC; CDR3aa: CASSQGAPGEQYF
abundance: -; d_gene: TRBD1; v_gene: TRBV9; j_gene: TRBJ2-3; CDR3nt: TGTGCCAGCACCCGGGACAGGGGGACGTCAGATACGCAGTATTTT; CDR3aa: CASTRDRGTSDTQYF
abundance: -; d_gene: TRBD2; v_gene: TRBV19; j_gene: TRBJ2-1; CDR3nt: TGTGCCAGTAGTATAGGGGCGGGGGGGCGCTACAATGAGCAGTTCTTC; CDR3aa: CASSIGAGGRYNEQFF
abundance: -; d_gene: TRBD1; v_gene: TRBV6-1; j_gene: TRBJ2-5; CDR3nt: TGTGCCAGCAGTGAGGCAACAGGGGGCCAAGAGACCCAGTACTTC; CDR3aa: CASSEATGGQETQYF
abundance: -; d_gene: TRBD1; v_gene: TRBV10-1; j_gene: TRBJ1-2; CDR3nt: TGCGCCAGCAGTCGGGACAGTAACTATGGCTACACCTTC; CDR3aa: CASSRDSNYGYTF
abundance: -; d_gene: -; v_gene: TRBV10-1; j_gene: TRBJ2-2; CDR3nt: TGCGCCAGCAGTGAACTGACGAACACCGGGGAGCTGTTTTTT; CDR3aa: CASSELTNTGELFF
abundance: -; d_gene: TRBD2; v_gene: TRBV4-2; j_gene: TRBJ2-5; CDR3nt: TGTGCCAGCAGCCAGTCACTAGCGGGGGGGCCGGAAGAGACCCAGTACTTC; CDR3aa: CASSQSLAGGPEETQYF
abundance: once; d_gene: TRBD1; v_gene: TRBV6-6; j_gene: TRBJ1-2; CDR3nt: TGTGCCAGCAGTTCCACGACAGGGATCTATGGCTACACCTTC; CDR3aa: CASSSTTGIYGYTF
abundance: -; d_gene: TRBD2; v_gene: TRBV11-2; j_gene: TRBJ2-1; CDR3nt: TGTGCCAGCAGCTTCTCGGGACTAAAATACAATGAGCAGTTCTTC; CDR3aa: CASSFSGLKYNEQFF
abundance: -; d_gene: TRBD1; v_gene: TRBV10-3; j_gene: TRBJ1-1; CDR3nt: TGTGCCTCCAAGACAGGGGACACTGAAGCTTTCTTT; CDR3aa: CASKTGDTEAFF
abundance: -; d_gene: -; v_gene: TRBV7-9; j_gene: TRBJ1-2; CDR3nt: TGTGCCAGCAGCTTCCTAGGCCAAGGCTACACCTTC; CDR3aa: CASSFLGQGYTF
abundance: -; d_gene: TRBD1; v_gene: TRBV28; j_gene: TRBJ2-7; CDR3nt: TGTGCCAGCAGTCTTCAAAGGACAGGTCTGTCCTACGAGCAGTACTTC; CDR3aa: CASSLQRTGLSYEQYF
abundance: -; d_gene: -; v_gene: TRBV6-5; j_gene: TRBJ2-1; CDR3nt: TGTGCCAGCAGTAACACCAGGGGTAATGAGCAGTTCTTC; CDR3aa: CASSNTRGNEQFF
abundance: -; d_gene: TRBD1; v_gene: TRBV5-5; j_gene: TRBJ2-7; CDR3nt: TGTGCCAGCAGACAGGTGGGGACAGAAGACTACGAGCAGTACTTC; CDR3aa: CASRQVGTEDYEQYF
abundance: -; d_gene: TRBD2; v_gene: TRBV4-3; j_gene: TRBJ2-7; CDR3nt: TGCGCCAGCAGCCAAGATAGGGCTAGCGGGCGCTCCCCCTCCTACGAGCAGTACTTC; CDR3aa: CASSQDRASGRSPSYEQYF
abundance: -; d_gene: TRBD2; v_gene: TRBV9; j_gene: TRBJ2-3; CDR3nt: TGTGCCAGCAGCGAGGGACTACTCACAGATACGCAGTATTTT; CDR3aa: CASSEGLLTDTQYF
abundance: -; d_gene: -; v_gene: TRBV6-6; j_gene: TRBJ2-1; CDR3nt: TGTGCCAGCACTCGAGGTCCCGAGCAGTTCTTC; CDR3aa: CASTRGPEQFF
abundance: once; d_gene: -; v_gene: TRBV10-3; j_gene: TRBJ2-3; CDR3nt: TGTGCCATCAGTGACTACCGGGACTCGCTCAACACAGATACGCAGTATTTT; CDR3aa: CAISDYRDSLNTDTQYF
abundance: -; d_gene: -; v_gene: TRBV19; j_gene: TRBJ1-5; CDR3nt: TGTGCCAGTACCCAGGGAAATAGCAATCAGCCCCAGCATTTT; CDR3aa: CASTQGNSNQPQHF
abundance: -; d_gene: -; v_gene: TRBV14; j_gene: TRBJ2-6; CDR3nt: TGTGCCAGCAGCATGTCAAAGAGGGCTGGGGCCAACGTCCTGACTTTC; CDR3aa: CASSMSKRAGANVLTF
abundance: -; d_gene: TRBD2; v_gene: TRBV4-1; j_gene: TRBJ2-3; CDR3nt: TGCGCCAGCAGCCAAGAAGGAGCGGGAGAAGGCACAGATACGCAGTATTTT; CDR3aa: CASSQEGAGEGTDTQYF
abundance: -; d_gene: -; v_gene: TRBV19; j_gene: TRBJ1-1; CDR3nt: TGTGCCAGTACTCAAGGACCAGGCGGGACTGAAGCTTTCTTT; CDR3aa: CASTQGPGGTEAFF
abundance: -; d_gene: TRBD1; v_gene: TRBV19; j_gene: TRBJ1-5; CDR3nt: TGTGCCAGTAGTACCGGACAGGAGGATCAGCCCCAGCATTTT; CDR3aa: CASSTGQEDQPQHF
abundance: -; d_gene: -; v_gene: TRBV18; j_gene: TRBJ2-7; CDR3nt: TGTGCCAGCTCATCCACCGGCGGCTACGAGCAGTACTTC; CDR3aa: CASSSTGGYEQYF
abundance: -; d_gene: -; v_gene: TRBV18; j_gene: TRBJ2-7; CDR3nt: TGTGCCAGCTCAAGCGGATACCCCACCTACGAGCAGTACTTC; CDR3aa: CASSSGYPTYEQYF
abundance: -; d_gene: -; v_gene: TRBV6-1; j_gene: TRBJ1-2; CDR3nt: TGTGCCAGCAGTCGACAGCCCAACTATGGCTACACCTTC; CDR3aa: CASSRQPNYGYTF
abundance: -; d_gene: TRBD2; v_gene: TRBV4-2; j_gene: TRBJ2-3; CDR3nt: TGTGCCAGCAGCCAGACTAGCGGGAGCACAGATACGCAGTATTTT; CDR3aa: CASSQTSGSTDTQYF
abundance: -; d_gene: -; v_gene: TRBV28; j_gene: TRBJ2-1; CDR3nt: TGTGCCAGCAGTTTGTCCTCAGGTTACGAGCAGTTCTTC; CDR3aa: CASSLSSGYEQFF
abundance: once; d_gene: TRBD1; v_gene: TRBV2; j_gene: TRBJ2-2; CDR3nt: TGTGCCAGCAGTGGCAGGGGGTACACCGGGGAGCTGTTTTTT; CDR3aa: CASSGRGYTGELFF
abundance: -; d_gene: -; v_gene: TRBV6-5; j_gene: TRBJ2-7; CDR3nt: TGTGCCAGCAGTCCTACAGTTACCTACGAGCAGTACTTC; CDR3aa: CASSPTVTYEQYF
abundance: few; d_gene: TRBD1; v_gene: TRBV5-5; j_gene: TRBJ1-3; CDR3nt: TGTGCCAGCAGCTTGGATCCAGGGGGTGGCTCTGGAAACACCATATATTTT; CDR3aa: CASSLDPGGGSGNTIYF
abundance: -; d_gene: -; v_gene: TRBV5-1; j_gene: TRBJ2-7; CDR3nt: TGCGCCAGCAGCTTACTCAGGGTGCCGTCCTACGAGCAGTACTTC; CDR3aa: CASSLLRVPSYEQYF
abundance: once; d_gene: TRBD1; v_gene: TRBV7-2; j_gene: TRBJ1-2; CDR3nt: TGTGCCAGCAGCTTAGGGGGGACAGGACAACTATTTGGCTACACCTTC; CDR3aa: CASSLGGTGQLFGYTF
abundance: -; d_gene: -; v_gene: TRBV4-1; j_gene: TRBJ1-1; CDR3nt: TGCGCCAGCAGCCAAGGGCAGGGAAGCCCTACCCGCAACACTGAAGCTTTCTTT; CDR3aa: CASSQGQGSPTRNTEAFF
abundance: -; d_gene: -; v_gene: TRBV7-3; j_gene: TRBJ2-4; CDR3nt: TGTGCCAGCAGCTTAAGAGGTTTGGACATTCAGTACTTC; CDR3aa: CASSLRGLDIQYF
abundance: -; d_gene: TRBD2; v_gene: TRBV5-1; j_gene: TRBJ2-7; CDR3nt: TGCGCCAGCAGCTTGGAGGGACTAGCGGGAGGGTTCGAGCAGTACTTC; CDR3aa: CASSLEGLAGGFEQYF
abundance: -; d_gene: TRBD1; v_gene: TRBV9; j_gene: TRBJ2-3; CDR3nt: TGTGCCAGCAGCTTTACAGGGGGGACAGATACGCAGTATTTT; CDR3aa: CASSFTGGTDTQYF
abundance: -; d_gene: TRBD1; v_gene: TRBV5-1; j_gene: TRBJ1-3; CDR3nt: TGCGCCAGCAGCGTTCAAACAGGGGGAGGAAACACCATATATTTT; CDR3aa: CASSVQTGGGNTIYF
abundance: -; d_gene: -; v_gene: TRBV5-6; j_gene: TRBJ2-5; CDR3nt: TGTGCCAGCAGTCGGACAGCCCAAGAGACCCAGTACTTC; CDR3aa: CASSRTAQETQYF
abundance: -; d_gene: TRBD2; v_gene: TRBV4-3; j_gene: TRBJ2-2; CDR3nt: TGCGCCAGCAGCCAAGGGTACAGCGGGGGGACCGGGGAGCTGTTTTTT; CDR3aa: CASSQGYSGGTGELFF
abundance: -; d_gene: TRBD1; v_gene: TRBV5-1; j_gene: TRBJ2-7; CDR3nt: TGCGCCAGCAGCAACCCCGGACAGGGGAACGAGCAGTACTTC; CDR3aa: CASSNPGQGNEQYF
abundance: -; d_gene: TRBD2; v_gene: TRBV27; j_gene: TRBJ2-7; CDR3nt: TGTGCCAGCAGTTTATTTTCTAGCGGACCCTACGAGCAGTACTTC; CDR3aa: CASSLFSSGPYEQYF
abundance: -; d_gene: TRBD2; v_gene: TRBV25-1; j_gene: TRBJ2-2; CDR3nt: TGTGCCAGCAGGGATAGCGGGGGGGCCCCCGGGGAGCTGTTTTTT; CDR3aa: CASRDSGGAPGELFF
abundance: -; d_gene: -; v_gene: TRBV5-5; j_gene: TRBJ2-5; CDR3nt: TGTGCCAGCAGCTTGGCGTCAGGGGTAGAGACCCAGTACTTC; CDR3aa: CASSLASGVETQYF
abundance: -; d_gene: TRBD2; v_gene: TRBV19; j_gene: TRBJ2-5; CDR3nt: TGTGCCAGTAGTCCTAGCGGGGGGAGTTTGCAGACCCAGTACTTC; CDR3aa: CASSPSGGSLQTQYF
abundance: -; d_gene: TRBD2; v_gene: TRBV4-2; j_gene: TRBJ2-1; CDR3nt: TGTGCCAGCAGCCAAGTTACTAGCGCGGGCTACAATGAGCAGTTCTTC; CDR3aa: CASSQVTSAGYNEQFF
abundance: -; d_gene: TRBD1; v_gene: TRBV7-9; j_gene: TRBJ2-3; CDR3nt: TGTGCCAGCAGTTTTGACAGGGAGTCCACAGATACGCAGTATTTT; CDR3aa: CASSFDRESTDTQYF
abundance: -; d_gene: TRBD2; v_gene: TRBV5-1; j_gene: TRBJ2-7; CDR3nt: TGCGCCAGCAGCTTGAGGTCTCTAGCGGGAACCTCCTACGAGCAGTACTTC; CDR3aa: CASSLRSLAGTSYEQYF
abundance: -; d_gene: TRBD1; v_gene: TRBV28; j_gene: TRBJ2-5; CDR3nt: TGTGCCAGCAGTCTACCGGGACAGCAAGAGACCCAGTACTTC; CDR3aa: CASSLPGQQETQYF
abundance: -; d_gene: -; v_gene: TRBV6-1; j_gene: TRBJ1-2; CDR3nt: TGTGCCAGCAGTGCGATAGCCGCGAATGGCTACACCTTC; CDR3aa: CASSAIAANGYTF
abundance: -; d_gene: -; v_gene: TRBV14; j_gene: TRBJ1-4; CDR3nt: TGTGCCAGCAGCCAAGATTTCTTAGGGGAGGAAAATGAAAAACTGTTTTTT; CDR3aa: CASSQDFLGEENEKLFF
abundance: few; d_gene: TRBD2; v_gene: TRBV9; j_gene: TRBJ2-7; CDR3nt: TGTGCCAGCAGCGCAACTAGCGGGAGTGCGTACGAGCAGTACTTC; CDR3aa: CASSATSGSAYEQYF
abundance: -; d_gene: -; v_gene: TRBV5-1; j_gene: TRBJ2-1; CDR3nt: TGCGCCAGCAGCTTGGTCCCTGCTGAGAACAATGAGCAGTTCTTC; CDR3aa: CASSLVPAENNEQFF
abundance: once; d_gene: -; v_gene: TRBV10-1; j_gene: TRBJ1-1; CDR3nt: TGCGCCAGCACTGACCCGGGGATGACTGAAGCTTTCTTT; CDR3aa: CASTDPGMTEAFF
abundance: -; d_gene: -; v_gene: TRBV18; j_gene: TRBJ2-6; CDR3nt: TGTGCCAGCTCACTGTCGACAGGTTCCGTATCTGGGGCCAACGTCCTGACTTTC; CDR3aa: CASSLSTGSVSGANVLTF